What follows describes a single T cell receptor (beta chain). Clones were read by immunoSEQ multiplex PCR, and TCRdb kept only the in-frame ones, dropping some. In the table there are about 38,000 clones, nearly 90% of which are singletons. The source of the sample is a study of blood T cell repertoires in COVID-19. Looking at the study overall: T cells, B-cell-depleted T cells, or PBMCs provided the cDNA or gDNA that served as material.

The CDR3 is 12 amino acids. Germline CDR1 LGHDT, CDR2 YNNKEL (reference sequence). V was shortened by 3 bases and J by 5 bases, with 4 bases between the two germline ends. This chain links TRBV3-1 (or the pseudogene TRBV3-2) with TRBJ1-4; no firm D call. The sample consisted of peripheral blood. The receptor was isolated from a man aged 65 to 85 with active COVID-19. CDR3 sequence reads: CASSHRNEKLFF. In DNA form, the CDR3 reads TGTGCCAGCAGCCACCGGAATGAAAAACTGTTTTTT.